These T cell receptor beta chains were read from a single sample in a study of beta chain features in type 1 diabetes. The table came from immunoSEQ multiplex PCR; TCRdb's copy has only in-frame clones and leaves some out. Of hundreds of thousands of clones listed, 14% to 15% are singletons. Material: naive CD4+ T cells from blood. The receptor source for this set is a man aged 18-30 years with type 1 diabetes. CDR3s include the opening cysteine and the closing phenylalanine or tryptophan. D genes are given only for firm matches. A clone size is listed for some rows: how often the clone was seen (once, few, many), or a class if it is expanded.

d_call,j_call,v_call,clone_size,cdr3_length,cdr3_aa,cdr3_nt
-,TRBJ2-3,TRBV27,few,16,CASSERWNKRTHTQYF,TGTGCCAGCAGTGAGCGGTGGAACAAACGCACGCATACGCAGTATTTT
TRBD1,TRBJ2-1,TRBV12-5,-,15,CASGLSGTGVSEQFF,TGTGCTAGTGGTTTATCCGGGACAGGGGTCTCTGAGCAGTTCTTC
-,TRBJ2-7,TRBV7-2,-,14,CASSLTGVSYEQYF,TGTGCCAGCAGCTTAACGGGGGTCTCCTACGAGCAGTACTTC
-,TRBJ1-2,TRBV6-6,few,11,CASSYSSGYTF,TGTGCCAGCAGTTACTCCAGTGGCTACACCTTC
-,TRBJ2-3,TRBV15,-,16,CATSNRRIGRTDTQYF,TGTGCCACCAGCAATCGCAGGATTGGGAGGACAGATACGCAGTATTTT
TRBD2,TRBJ2-7,TRBV11-2,-,16,CASSFPWTSGNYEQYF,TGTGCCAGCAGCTTCCCCTGGACTAGCGGAAACTACGAGCAGTACTTC
-,TRBJ2-3,TRBV5-1,-,16,CASSLARSGVTDTQYF,TGCGCCAGCAGCTTGGCCCGGTCCGGGGTCACAGATACGCAGTATTTT
-,TRBJ1-1,TRBV28,few,11,CASSLRTEAFF,TGTGCCAGCAGTCTCCGGACTGAAGCTTTCTTT
-,TRBJ1-5,TRBV5-6,-,15,CASSLSGLNPKAQHF,TGTGCCAGCAGCCTAAGCGGCCTAAATCCAAAGGCCCAGCATTTT
TRBD1,TRBJ1-2,TRBV6-6,few,13,CASMAGQGSGYTF,TGTGCCAGCATGGCCGGACAGGGATCTGGCTACACCTTC
-,TRBJ2-2,TRBV11-2,-,12,CASSYYMGELFF,TGTGCCAGCAGCTATTACATGGGGGAGCTGTTTTTT
TRBD1,TRBJ2-7,TRBV6-5,-,15,CASSYSTGITGEQYF,TGTGCCAGCAGTTACTCGACAGGGATTACGGGCGAGCAGTACTTC
-,TRBJ2-1,TRBV19,-,14,CASSPRGGGHEQFF,TGTGCCAGTAGTCCCAGGGGCGGGGGCCATGAGCAGTTCTTC
TRBD1,TRBJ1-4,TRBV6-6,few,14,CASSPTGSNEKLFF,TGTGCCAGCAGCCCGACAGGGTCTAATGAAAAACTGTTTTTT
TRBD1,TRBJ2-3,TRBV5-1,-,14,CASSLDRGTDTQYF,TGCGCCAGCAGCTTGGACAGGGGGACAGATACGCAGTATTTT